The 16 T cell receptor beta chains reported below all come from one sample, sequenced in a study of T cell responses to AZD1222 COVID-19 vaccine. The table came from immunoSEQ multiplex PCR; TCRdb's copy has only in-frame clones and leaves some out. The sample has about 83,000 clones, roughly 83% seen once; the top ten hold about 9.5%. The source was peripheral blood, collected on day 0 of AZD1222 vaccination. All receptors come from an adult in good health.

The rearrangement joins TRBV3-1 (or the pseudogene TRBV3-2) to TRBJ1-3; D is uncertain. Germline lookup yields CDR1 LGHDT and CDR2 YNNKEL (reference sequence). The CDR3 runs to 13 residues. V lost 4 bases, J lost 1 base, and 5 bases lay in between. CDR3 loop: CASSPASGNTIYF. CDR3 bases: TGTGCCAGCAGCCCAGCGTCTGGAAACACCATATATTTT.

The rearrangement links TRBV11-2 to TRBJ1-2; D is unresolved. V was trimmed by 2 bases and J by 1 base, leaving 5 bases between them. The CDR3 sequence is 13 residues long. Germline values: CDR1 SGHAT, CDR2 FQNNGV. CDR3 sequence reads: CASSLWGNYGYTF. The CDR3 DNA follows: TGTGCCAGCAGCTTATGGGGTAACTATGGCTACACCTTC.

This chain joins TRBV7-3 and TRBJ2-1; D gene unclear. The length of the CDR3 is 15 residues. Germline V gives CDR1 SGHTA, CDR2 FQGTGA. V was cut by 5 bases and J by 0 bases, with 11 bases left in between. DNA for the CDR3: TGTGCCAGCAGCGCTTCTGGAAGCTCCTACAATGAGCAGTTCTTC. Translating it yields CASSASGSSYNEQFF.

The table lists this clone with a count of one. The chain links TRBV2 to TRBJ1-5; no clear D. The CDR3 is 15 amino acids. Trimming stripped 6 bases from V and 3 bases from J, with 15 bases between. Germline CDR1 reads SNHLY; CDR2 reads FYNNEI. The CDR3 nucleotides are TGTGCCAGCAGGCCACAAAGGAACTCCAATCAGCCCCAGCATTTT. Translation: CASRPQRNSNQPQHF.

The chain recombines TRBV7-3 with TRBJ2-1; 8 bases agree with TRBD2. V shed 1 base and J 7 bases; nucleotides not matched to a gene: 12. Germline CDR1 reads SGHTA; CDR2 reads FQGTGA. The CDR3 spans 17 residues. The CDR3 DNA sequence: TGTGCCAGCAGCTTAAGGAACGTAGCGGGGAGTGGGAATGAGCAGTTCTTC. As protein: CASSLRNVAGSGNEQFF.

The chain combines TRBV7-9 with TRBJ2-2; TRBD1 aligns across 8 bases. The CDR3 length is 18 residues. Germline V gives CDR1 SEHNR, CDR2 FQNEAQ (reference sequence). Unmatched junction bases numbered 11, after V lost 4 bases and J lost 1 base. The CDR3 sequence: CASSSRDRLPLNTGELFF. As DNA, the CDR3 is TGTGCCAGCAGCTCCCGGGACAGGCTCCCTCTGAACACCGGGGAGCTGTTTTTT. The complete variable domain, with remaining parts taken from reference TRBV7-9 and TRBJ2-2, reads DTGVSQNPRHKITKRGQNVTFRCDPISEHNRLYWYRQTLGQGPEFLTYFQNEAQLEKSRLLSDRFSAERPKGSFSTLEIQRTEQGDSAMYLCASSSRDRLPLNTGELFFGEGSRLTVL.

V is TRBV5-1 and J is TRBJ2-5; TRBD1 might be the D (6 bases). V was shortened by 4 bases and J by 2 bases, with 15 bases between the two germline ends. This CDR3 is 15 amino acids long. CDR1 is SGHRS and CDR2 is YFSETQ in the germline V gene. CDR3 bases: TGCGCCAGCAGCACCCACCCGGACAGACAAGAGACCCAGTACTTC. Translation: CASSTHPDRQETQYF.

This chain links TRBV4-3 with TRBJ2-2; 7 nucleotides agree with TRBD2. This CDR3 region has 13 residues. The V segment lost 5 bases and the J segment 8 bases; nucleotides outside the gene matches: 5. Germline CDR1 LGHNA, CDR2 YSLEER. The CDR3, as DNA: TGCGCCAGCAGCTCAAGCGGGGCTGGGGAGCTGTTTTTT. This encodes CASSSSGAGELFF.

V usage is TRBV10-1 and J usage is TRBJ2-3; D is undetermined. The V and J ends lost 3 bases and 7 bases respectively, with 5 bases between them. The CDR3 sequence is 11 residues long. Germline lookup yields CDR1 WNHNN and CDR2 SYGVQD (reference sequence). CDR3 sequence (DNA): TGCGCCAGCAGTGACCAATATACGCAGTATTTT. This sequence encodes CASSDQYTQYF.

The J gene is TRBJ2-7, the V gene TRBV20-1, with 10 bases identical to TRBD1. The CDR3 covers 16 residues. Germline-derived CDR1 and CDR2 are DFQATT and SNEGSKA (reference sequence). The junction had 12 bases not matched to a gene; V was cut back by 3 bases and J by 4 bases. CDR3 amino acids: CSASFWGRDRGYEQYF. DNA of the CDR3: TGCAGTGCTAGTTTTTGGGGCCGGGACAGGGGTTACGAGCAGTACTTC.

J is TRBJ2-3 and V is TRBV6-5; the D is unclear. The CDR3 is made up of 15 amino acids. Looked up from germline, CDR1 is MNHEY and CDR2 is SVGAGI. V was shortened by 2 bases and J by 0 bases, with 9 bases between the two germline ends. Written as DNA, the CDR3 is TGTGCCAGCAGTTACCGGCAGGCCAGCACAGATACGCAGTATTTT. As protein: CASSYRQASTDTQYF.

The rearrangement links TRBV5-1 to TRBJ1-1, with unresolved D. Trimming took off 0 bases at V and 3 bases at J, with 12 bases between the two ends. Germline V gives CDR1 SGHRS, CDR2 YFSETQ. The CDR3 totals 15 residues. This CDR3 reads CASSLVAGADTEAFF. DNA for the CDR3: TGCGCCAGCAGCTTGGTAGCAGGAGCGGACACTGAAGCTTTCTTT.

This rearrangement joins TRBV6-2 or TRBV6-3 to TRBJ2-3; 15 positions agree with TRBD2. CDR1 and CDR2 (germline): MNHEY, SVGEGT. This CDR3 is built from 16 residues. V lost 5 bases and J lost 6; bases outside the gene matches: 6. CDR3 loop: CASSRTSGGEADTQYF. The DNA for the CDR3 is TGTGCCAGCAGTCGGACTAGCGGGGGGGAGGCGGATACGCAGTATTTT.

This clone was detected a few times. The chain carries TRBV11-2 and TRBJ1-2; D may be TRBD1 (5 bases). Germline CDR1 and CDR2: SGHAT and FQNNGV. Trimming took off 5 bases at V and 7 bases at J, with 14 bases between the two ends. The CDR3 length is 13 residues. CDR3: CASSPRQGSGYTF. Written as DNA, the CDR3 is TGTGCCAGCAGCCCCCGGCAGGGCAGTGGCTACACCTTC.

V gene TRBV7-6 combines with J gene TRBJ1-2; no clear D. Trimming took 2 bases from V and 0 from J, leaving 13 bases between them. CDR3 length equals 16 residues. Germline V gene data show CDR1 as SGHVS and CDR2 as FNYEAQ. The CDR3 nucleotides read TGTGCCAGCAGCTTAAGTTCGGACGATACTAACTATGGCTACACCTTC. Protein product: CASSLSSDDTNYGYTF.

The DNA of the CDR3 is TGTGCCAGCAGGATCCCCGGGACCCGCCGGGATTCACCCCTCCACTTT. It codes for CASRIPGTRRDSPLHF. The chain combines TRBV28 with TRBJ1-6; the D gene is possibly TRBD1 (5 bases). The ends were cut back, 6 bases at V and 8 bases at J, with 20 bases in the middle. CDR1 is MDHEN, CDR2 SYDVKM, per germline. CDR3 length: 16 amino acids.